This is a list of T cell receptor beta chains from one sample in a study of blood T cell repertoires in COVID-19. Libraries were prepared by immunoSEQ multiplex PCR; TCRdb keeps only in-frame clonotypes and omits some of them. This sample has approximately 70,000 clones; approximately 90% occur once, and the top ten carry less than 6%. Sequencing was done on a sample of peripheral blood. The receptors stem from an older woman with active COVID-19. Both conserved end residues are part of each CDR3. A D gene is named only where the DNA matches it firmly. Part of the rows lack a size; the others show once, few, many or a class for expanded clones.

j_call,d_call,clone_size,v_call,cdr3_aa,cdr3_nt
TRBJ1-2,TRBD1,-,TRBV5-8,CASSLNRGLDGYTF,TGTGCCAGCAGCCTTAACAGGGGTTTGGATGGCTACACCTTC
TRBJ1-5,-,-,TRBV19,CASKREGNQPQHF,TGTGCCAGTAAGAGGGAGGGCAATCAGCCCCAGCATTTT
TRBJ1-1,-,-,TRBV5-4,CASSPYSKLSTEAFF,TGTGCCAGCAGCCCCTATAGTAAGCTAAGCACTGAAGCTTTCTTT
TRBJ2-3,-,once,TRBV20-1,CSARGGDTQYF,TGCAGTGCAAGAGGCGGGGATACGCAGTATTTT
TRBJ1-4,-,-,TRBV6-6,CASSYSAGLEEKLFF,TGTGCCAGCAGTTACTCTGCAGGGCTGGAAGAAAAACTGTTTTTT
TRBJ2-3,-,-,TRBV18,CASSPQGLRNTDTQYF,TGTGCCAGCTCACCACAGGGGTTGCGGAACACAGATACGCAGTATTTT
TRBJ2-7,TRBD2,-,TRBV27,CASRTSGSFDEQYF,TGTGCCAGCAGGACTAGCGGGAGTTTCGACGAGCAGTACTTC
TRBJ1-6,-,-,TRBV28,CASRLRQANSPLHF,TGTGCCAGCAGACTCCGACAGGCTAATTCACCCCTCCACTTT
TRBJ2-3,TRBD2,-,TRBV28,CASSSGNPGLAGTRIDTQYF,TGTGCCAGCAGTTCGGGTAATCCGGGACTAGCGGGAACGAGGATAGATACGCAGTATTTT
TRBJ2-3,TRBD1,-,TRBV9,CASSEQGAQPYSTDTQYF,TGTGCCAGCAGCGAACAGGGGGCCCAACCTTATAGCACAGATACGCAGTATTTT
TRBJ2-2,-,-,TRBV29-1,CSVEGQGGRELFF,TGCAGCGTTGAAGGGCAGGGCGGAAGGGAGCTGTTTTTT
TRBJ1-2,TRBD1,-,TRBV30,CAWRDPGTGILYGYTF,TGTGCCTGGAGGGACCCCGGGACAGGAATCCTCTATGGCTACACCTTC
TRBJ2-1,-,-,TRBV3-1/TRBV3-2,CASSLGAMAGAGEQFF,TGTGCCAGCAGCCTAGGGGCAATGGCGGGGGCAGGAGAGCAGTTCTTC
TRBJ2-7,-,-,TRBV4-1,CASSQAYTRGARTEQYF,TGCGCCAGCAGCCAAGCGTACACCCGGGGGGCGCGTACCGAGCAGTACTTC
TRBJ2-2,TRBD2,-,TRBV27,CASSSYAGVFSGELFF,TGTGCCAGCAGTTCCTACGCGGGAGTTTTTTCCGGGGAGCTGTTTTTT
TRBJ2-3,-,-,TRBV24-1,CATSDLAGTDTQYF,TGTGCCACCAGTGATTTGGCGGGCACAGATACGCAGTATTTT
TRBJ2-6,-,-,TRBV9,CASSYSVPGANVLTF,TGTGCCAGCAGCTACTCGGTGCCCGGGGCCAACGTCCTGACTTTC
TRBJ1-4,TRBD1,few,TRBV6-5,CASNRGSDLNEKLFF,TGTGCCAGCAACAGGGGCTCTGACCTTAATGAAAAACTGTTTTTT
TRBJ2-7,-,-,TRBV2,CASSDDRPPGEQYF,TGTGCCAGCAGTGATGATCGGCCGCCGGGCGAGCAGTACTTC
TRBJ2-2,TRBD2,once,TRBV5-1,CASSFRREGGTGELFF,TGCGCCAGCAGCTTTAGACGGGAGGGAGGAACCGGGGAGCTGTTTTTT
TRBJ1-5,TRBD1,-,TRBV10-3,CAIGTGDSNQPQHF,TGTGCCATAGGGACAGGGGATAGCAATCAGCCCCAGCATTTT
TRBJ2-7,-,-,TRBV10-3,CAISPRDSSEQYF,TGTGCCATCAGCCCGCGGGACTCTTCCGAGCAGTACTTC
TRBJ1-1,-,-,TRBV29-1,CSGLQQLNTEAFF,TGCAGCGGCTTACAGCAACTGAACACTGAAGCTTTCTTT
TRBJ2-2,TRBD1,-,TRBV13,CASSFLGTGNTGELFF,TGTGCCAGCAGCTTTTTGGGGACAGGGAACACCGGGGAGCTGTTTTTT
TRBJ2-7,TRBD2,-,TRBV6-7,CANLGGWEQYF,TGTGCCAACCTGGGGGGGTGGGAGCAGTACTTC
TRBJ1-1,TRBD1,-,TRBV18,CASSLGQGWDHLNTEAFF,TGTGCCAGCTCACTGGGACAGGGCTGGGACCACTTGAACACTGAAGCTTTCTTT
TRBJ2-4,TRBD1,-,TRBV10-3,CAISEGTGGGLAKNIQYF,TGTGCCATCAGTGAGGGGACAGGGGGCGGACTAGCCAAAAACATTCAGTACTTC
TRBJ2-5,-,-,TRBV5-6,CASSLAGSQETQYF,TGTGCCAGCAGCTTGGCGGGATCACAAGAGACCCAGTACTTC
TRBJ1-3,-,-,TRBV25-1,CASSDLNSGNTIYF,TGTGCCAGCAGTGATCTTAACTCTGGAAACACCATATATTTT
TRBJ2-7,-,-,TRBV4-2,CASSREDNPTYEQYF,TGTGCCAGCAGCCGGGAGGACAATCCCACCTACGAGCAGTACTTC
TRBJ2-4,-,-,TRBV3-1/TRBV3-2,CASSHGRNIQYF,TGTGCCAGCAGCCACGGGAGAAACATTCAGTACTTC
TRBJ2-7,TRBD1,-,TRBV5-4,CASSPPRTGIYEQYF,TGTGCCAGCAGCCCCCCGAGGACAGGGATCTACGAGCAGTACTTC
TRBJ1-2,TRBD1,once,TRBV7-9,CASIRTGTAHDGYTF,TGTGCCAGCATCCGAACCGGGACAGCTCATGATGGCTACACCTTC
TRBJ1-6,-,-,TRBV5-8,CASSASTGLGNSPLHF,TGTGCCAGCAGCGCCTCAACAGGGCTGGGTAATTCACCCCTCCACTTT
TRBJ2-5,-,few,TRBV27,CASSTHKNQETQYF,TGTGCCAGCAGTACCCACAAAAACCAAGAGACCCAGTACTTC
TRBJ2-7,TRBD2,-,TRBV4-1,CASSRRSDGSGSYEQYF,TGCGCCAGCAGCCGTAGATCGGATGGTAGCGGGAGTTACGAGCAGTACTTC
TRBJ2-1,-,-,TRBV20-1,CSAPFYNEQFF,TGCAGTGCCCCATTCTACAATGAGCAGTTCTTC
TRBJ2-1,-,-,TRBV7-2,CASSQFLSSYNEQFF,TGTGCCAGCAGTCAATTTTTGAGCTCCTACAATGAGCAGTTCTTC
TRBJ1-2,-,-,TRBV19,CASSISPVRVGYTF,TGTGCCAGTAGTATAAGCCCCGTCAGGGTTGGCTACACCTTC
TRBJ1-1,TRBD1,-,TRBV18,CASSSRTGGGIAEAFF,TGTGCCAGCTCATCGCGGACAGGGGGCGGTATCGCTGAAGCTTTCTTT
TRBJ2-4,-,-,TRBV12-5,CASGYQGGIQYF,TGTGCTAGTGGTTACCAGGGTGGCATTCAGTACTTC
TRBJ2-5,-,-,TRBV11-2,CASSLRFLGETQYF,TGTGCCAGCAGCTTAAGATTTCTCGGGGAGACCCAGTACTTC
TRBJ2-2,TRBD1,-,TRBV7-6,CASSLMDRAIGELFF,TGTGCCAGCAGCCTGATGGACAGGGCCATTGGGGAGCTGTTTTTT
TRBJ1-2,-,-,TRBV10-3,CAISEVGEGYTF,TGTGCCATCAGTGAGGTAGGGGAAGGCTACACCTTC
TRBJ2-5,-,-,TRBV5-1,CASSFSGEGSWSWRETQYF,TGCGCCAGCAGCTTCTCGGGAGAGGGGAGTTGGAGTTGGAGGGAGACCCAGTACTTC
TRBJ2-3,-,-,TRBV12-3/TRBV12-4,CASSFLSTDTQYF,TGTGCCAGCAGTTTTCTTAGCACAGATACGCAGTATTTT